This T cell receptor (beta chain) was identified in a study of T cells after posttransplantation cyclophosphamide. Study-wide findings and caveats: Blood and skin or GI T cell repertoires showed limited TRB overlap. Later post-transplant blood repertoires were often dominated by donor CD8+ memory clones. After PTCy, TRB diversity resembled that of CNI/methotrexate controls.

From germline, CDR1 is MNHEY and CDR2 SVGAGI. Trimming took off 0 bases at V and 7 bases at J, with 13 bases between the two ends. The CDR3 is 16 residues long. This table comes from immunoSEQ multiplex PCR, and its TCRdb copy is limited to in-frame clones, with some not included. The repertoire holds approximately 21,000 clones, with 65% to 90% as singletons. Methotrexate plus calcineurin inhibitor accompanied controls' myeloablative marrow transplants; sampling was 1 year later. Remarks on this clone: Its antigen is as yet unknown.

The chain links TRBV6-5 to TRBJ1-6, with D possibly matching TRBD1 (5 bases). Sequenced material: PBMCs, taken 362 days after allogeneic stem cell transplant with calcineurin inhibitor and methotrexate. This receptor was identified in a female patient younger than 45 who received an allogeneic stem cell transplant from an unrelated donor, was CMV-positive, and had acute and chronic GVHD. The T cells may partly be graft donor cells. CDR3 protein: CASSYSTGHWNSPLHF. The CDR3 nucleotides read TGTGCCAGCAGTTACTCGACTGGACATTGGAATTCACCCCTCCACTTT.